These 22 T cell receptor beta chains originate from one sample sequenced in a study of read filtering for tumor transcriptome and immune sequencing. From roughly 390 ng of RNA, a library with molecular barcoded alpha/delta and beta/gamma adaptors was made. TCRdb reprocessed the reads with MiXCR, giving one entry per CDR3 protein. There are about 46,000 distinct CDR3 sequences in the sample; around 20% occur only once, and roughly two fifths lies in the top ten. The sample taken for sequencing was a population of CD138-negative cells sorted from bone marrow. These receptors were taken from a donor aged 40 or over with multiple myeloma.

Note on this clonotype: Here the CDR3 omits its conserved ending phenylalanine or tryptophan, so a read error is the likely source. The rearrangement uses TRBV28 and TRBJ2-1; D is ambiguous. This CDR3 has 18 amino acids. Germline values: CDR1 MDHEN, CDR2 SYDVKM. DNA of the CDR3: TGTGCCAGTAGTTTCGCCGGAGAGACAATCCGCTCCTACAATGAGCAGTTCTGC. This gives the protein CASSFAGETIRSYNEQFC.

This chain links TRBV15 with TRBJ1-1, with D tentatively TRBD1 (5 bases). The CDR3 contains 15 residues. Trimming left V 3 bases short and J 4 bases short, with 15 bases between. Germline assignment: CDR1 LNHNV and CDR2 YYDKDF (reference sequence). CDR3 nucleotide sequence: TGTGCCACCAGCAGTGAGGCAGGGTATACCACTGAAGCTTTCTTT. As protein: CATSSEAGYTTEAFF.

This clonotype was recorded a few times. This sequence joins TRBV19 and TRBJ2-2; D is possibly TRBD2 (6 bases). The CDR3 sequence is 15 residues long. The V end was cut by 5 bases, the J end by 2 bases, with 12 bases between. Germline loops: CDR1 LNHDA, CDR2 SQIVND (reference sequence). CDR3 coding DNA: TGTGCCAGTAGTGGCGGGACGGTTAACACCGGGGAGCTGTTTTTT. Translated: CASSGGTVNTGELFF.

This chain connects TRBV2 to TRBJ1-2; D remains unclear. With 4 bases removed from V and 8 bases from J, the gap between germline ends came to 5 bases. This CDR3 has 10 amino acids. CDR1 and CDR2 from the germline V gene are SNHLY and FYNNEI. CDR3 nucleotides: TGTGCCAGCAGTGCTTGGGGCTACACCTTC. The encoded protein is CASSAWGYTF.

This clonotype was seen many times. The chain combines TRBV19 with TRBJ1-2, with 10 nucleotides matching TRBD1. V lost 10 bases and J lost 7; bases outside the gene matches: 12. Looked up from germline, CDR1 is LNHDA and CDR2 is SQIVND (reference sequence). The CDR3 consists of 14 residues. In nucleotides, the CDR3 is TGTGCCACCAGACCGGGACAGGGGAATTTTGGCTACACCTTC. Residues: CATRPGQGNFGYTF. The full variable domain, completed using reference TRBV19 and TRBJ1-2, is DGGITQSPKYLFRKEGQNVTLSCEQNLNHDAMYWYRQDPGQGLRLIYYSQIVNDFQKGDIAEGYSVSREKKESFPLTVTSAQKNPTAFYLCATRPGQGNFGYTFGSGTRLTVV.

This clonotype was recorded many times. The chain links TRBV20-1 to TRBJ2-1; 7 nucleotides line up with TRBD2. CDR3 length: 14 residues. Looked up from germline, CDR1 is DFQATT and CDR2 is SNEGSKA (reference sequence). V shed 5 bases, J shed 2 bases, and the junction held 6 bases outside the gene matches. The CDR3 loop is CSAFQRDPYNEQFF. Here the CDR3 DNA reads TGCAGTGCTTTCCAGCGGGACCCCTACAATGAGCAGTTCTTC.

This clonotype was counted at least ten times. The chain has TRBV19 and TRBJ1-5; D not resolved. The CDR3 runs to 14 residues. The V gene's germline CDR1 is LNHDA and CDR2 SQIVND (reference sequence). Trimming stripped 3 bases from V and 7 bases from J, with 13 bases between. Here the CDR3 DNA reads TGTGCCAGTAGTATCGGACCAGATCGGCAGCCCCAGCATTTT. It codes for CASSIGPDRQPQHF. Looking up the rest from reference TRBV19 and TRBJ1-5 gives the full variable domain: DGGITQSPKYLFRKEGQNVTLSCEQNLNHDAMYWYRQDPGQGLRLIYYSQIVNDFQKGDIAEGYSVSREKKESFPLTVTSAQKNPTAFYLCASSIGPDRQPQHFGDGTRLSIL.

This clonotype has just a few counts. The genes are TRBV5-3 and TRBJ2-1, with 12 bases fitting TRBD2. TRBV5-3 is noted as an ORF with a role that remains uncertain. The V gene end was trimmed by 1 base and the J gene end by 8 bases; junction bases not matched to a gene: 7. The CDR3 totals 16 residues. CDR3 DNA: TGTGCCAGAAGCTTGAAGCTAGCGGGAGGGCAAGATGAGCAGTTCTTC. The encoded protein is CARSLKLAGGQDEQFF.

In this sample, this clonotype turned up many times. The chain employs TRBV11-2 and TRBJ2-3, with D unresolved. V was pared by 1 base and J by 0 bases, with 2 bases between. This CDR3 has 13 amino acids. In germline, CDR1 is SGHAT, CDR2 FQNNGV. The CDR3 spells CASSLGSTDTQYF. CDR3 in DNA: TGTGCCAGCAGCTTAGGAAGCACAGATACGCAGTATTTT.

With respect to this clonotype: A read error is possible here, since a much larger clone lies one base away. This chain links TRBV20-1 with TRBJ1-2; perhaps TRBD1 as D (6 bases). Per the germline V gene, CDR1 is DFQATT and CDR2 is SNEGSKA (reference sequence). The CDR3 totals 12 residues. The CDR3 nucleotides read TGCAGTGCTAGCCGGGACAACTATAGCTACACCTTC. Its translation: CSASRDNYSYTF.

Many counts were recorded for this clonotype. The chain recombines TRBV2 with TRBJ2-1; TRBD2 matches 7 bases. Germline V gives CDR1 SNHLY, CDR2 FYNNEI. CDR3 size: 15 residues. V gave up 4 bases and J gave up 0 bases; unmatched junction bases: 3. The CDR3 is CASSGTRFSYNEQFF. The DNA of the CDR3 is TGTGCCAGCAGTGGGACTAGATTCTCCTACAATGAGCAGTTCTTC.

This clonotype was counted at least ten times. J is TRBJ2-1 and V is TRBV20-1; D is uncertain. The CDR3 runs to 12 residues. Germline CDR1 DFQATT, CDR2 SNEGSKA (reference sequence). V was shortened by 0 bases and J by 12 bases, with 12 bases between the two germline ends. CDR3 sequence: CSAREGHMGQFF. The CDR3 DNA sequence: TGCAGTGCTAGAGAGGGCCATATGGGGCAGTTCTTC.

This clonotype was seen at least ten times. Written as DNA, the CDR3 is TGTGCCAGCAGCTTAGGATCGGCAGACTATGGCTACACCTTC. It yields the protein CASSLGSADYGYTF. The chain uses TRBV7-9 and TRBJ1-2; unclear D gene. The ends were cut back, 1 base at V and 3 bases at J, with 9 bases in the middle. This CDR3 has 14 amino acids. CDR1 and CDR2 from the germline V gene are SEHNR and FQNEAQ (reference sequence). Complete variable domain (other parts from reference TRBV7-9 and TRBJ1-2): DTGVSQNPRHKITKRGQNVTFRCDPISEHNRLYWYRQTLGQGPEFLTYFQNEAQLEKSRLLSDRFSAERPKGSFSTLEIQRTEQGDSAMYLCASSLGSADYGYTFGSGTRLTVV.

The chain combines TRBV29-1 with TRBJ2-2; the D is unclear. The CDR3 contains 14 residues. V lost 5 bases and J 0 bases, leaving 10 bases between the germline ends. Per germline, CDR1 SQVTM and CDR2 ANQGSEA. CDR3 nucleotide sequence: TGCAGCGTTCAGGTGGAAACGAACACCGGGGAGCTGTTTTTT. This encodes CSVQVETNTGELFF.

About this clonotype itself: A far larger clone is a single base away, which makes a read error likely. This chain joins TRBV6-2 or TRBV6-3 and TRBJ2-2; D remains unclear. The ends were cut back, 0 bases at V and 4 bases at J, with 6 bases in the middle. Germline V gene sequence: CDR1 MNHEY, CDR2 SVGEGT. The CDR3 totals 14 residues. CDR3 nucleotides: TGTGCCAGCAGTTACTCCAAGAGCACCGGGGAGCTGTTTTTT. Amino acids: CASSYSKSTGELFF.

A remark on this clonotype: Germline and junction disagree at one end, which may indicate a read error. The chain couples TRBV10-3 to TRBJ1-4; 9 positions match TRBD1. Germline-derived CDR1 and CDR2 are ENHRY and SYGVKD. The CDR3 spans 16 residues. This CDR3 reads CATLSGQGLLNEKPFF. CDR3 bases: TGTGCCACGCTATCGGGACAGGGCCTTCTTAATGAAAAACCGTTTTTT.

This clonotype was seen repeatedly, ten times or more. Written as DNA, the CDR3 is TGCAGTGCTAGAGATATCGGGGGAGGGAGGAGGAATGAGCAGTTCTTC. This encodes CSARDIGGGRRNEQFF. The chain is built from TRBV20-1 and TRBJ2-1; 7 bases are a match to TRBD2. CDR3 length equals 16 residues. Germline V gene lookup returns CDR1 DFQATT and CDR2 SNEGSKA (reference sequence). The V segment lost 0 bases and the J segment 7 bases; nucleotides outside the gene matches: 12.

Only a few counts were recorded for this clonotype. The genes are TRBV19 and TRBJ1-5, with 7 bases lining up with TRBD1. The CDR3 length is 13 residues. Germline V CDR1 and CDR2: LNHDA, SQIVND (reference sequence). After removal of 7 bases from V and 5 bases from J, the junction contained 5 bases not matched to a gene. CDR3 residues: CASNLGQYQPQHF. The CDR3 region has the DNA TGTGCCAGTAACCTGGGACAGTATCAGCCCCAGCATTTT.

The sample holds a few counts of this clonotype. The chain has TRBV18 and TRBJ2-4; D unresolved. Trimming removed 2 bases from V and 0 bases from J, with 11 bases in between. The CDR3 length is 16 residues. Germline lookup yields CDR1 KGHSH and CDR2 LQKENI. The CDR3, as DNA: TGTGCCAGCTCACCAAGGGAATCCCGAGCCAAAAACATTCAGTACTTC. Protein: CASSPRESRAKNIQYF. The full variable domain, its missing parts supplied by reference TRBV18 and TRBJ2-4, is NAGVMQNPRHLVRRRGQEARLRCSPMKGHSHVYWYRQLPEEGLKFMVYLQKENIIDESGMPKERFSAEFPKEGPSILRIQQVVRGDSAAYFCASSPRESRAKNIQYFGAGTRLSVL.

This clonotype was seen many times. At one end the junction does not follow the germline gene, possibly because of a read error. The chain has TRBV6-5 and TRBJ2-5; 7 bases line up with TRBD2. This CDR3 region has 12 residues. Germline assignment: CDR1 MNHEY and CDR2 SVGAGI. CDR3 sequence (DNA): TGTGCCAGCAGTTACAGCCGGGACTACTGGGACTTC. This sequence encodes CASSYSRDYWDF.

With regard to this clonotype: One end of the junction varies from germline; a read error may be responsible. The genes are TRBV11-2 and TRBJ2-3; no definite D call. From germline, CDR1 is SGHAT and CDR2 FQNNGV. CDR3 length: 14 amino acids. The CDR3 loop reads CSSSLGRTSDTQYF. CDR3 DNA sequence: TGTTCCAGCAGCTTAGGCAGAACATCAGATACGCAGTATTTT. The entire variable domain, with the rest obtained from reference TRBV11-2 and TRBJ2-3, is as follows: EAGVAQSPRYKIIEKRQSVAFWCNPISGHATLYWYQQILGQGPKLLIQFQNNGVVDDSQLPKDRFSAERLKGVDSTLKIQPAKLEDSAVYLCSSSLGRTSDTQYFGPGTRLTVL.

This clonotype was observed at least ten times. The CDR3 here is CATAVGPSYEQYF. CDR3 bases: TGTGCCACTGCGGTGGGGCCTTCCTACGAGCAGTACTTC. The chain is built from TRBV14 and TRBJ2-7; the D gene is possibly TRBD1 (5 bases). Between the trimmed V and J ends, which lost 10 bases and 1 base, there was a span of 14 bases. CDR3 length equals 13 residues. The germline V gene encodes CDR1 SGHDN and CDR2 FVKESK.